This entry lists 16 T cell receptor beta chains sequenced from one sample in a study of T cell clones after liver transplantation. TCRdb keeps only in-frame clones here, not all; method: immunoSEQ multiplex PCR. The table lists 90,000 to 120,000 clones, around four fifths of them singletons. Sequences were derived from CD4+ T cells from blood, sampled before liver transplant. These TCRs come from a human donor who received a liver transplant.

V and J are TRBV14 and TRBJ2-1; 9 nucleotides agree with TRBD1. The CDR3 runs to 16 residues. J lost 10 bases, V lost 0 bases, and 10 bases had no gene match. CDR1 SGHDN and CDR2 FVKESK come from the germline V gene. CDR3 sequence: CASSQDLITGGREQFF. The CDR3 DNA follows: TGTGCCAGCAGCCAAGATCTAATTACAGGGGGCCGGGAGCAGTTCTTC.

This sequence joins TRBV2 and TRBJ2-7, with unresolved D. Trimming took off 4 bases at V and 6 bases at J, with 7 bases between the two ends. The CDR3 is 11 residues long. CDR1 is SNHLY and CDR2 is FYNNEI in the germline V gene. The CDR3 coding sequence is TGTGCCAGCAGTGGCTACTTCGAGCAGTACTTC. This codes for CASSGYFEQYF.

This chain joins TRBV6-1 and TRBJ2-7; D not resolved. V lost 0 bases and J 1 base, leaving 7 bases between the germline ends. Per germline, CDR1 MNHNS and CDR2 SASEGT. The CDR3 has 14 amino acids. The CDR3 nucleotides are TGTGCCAGCAGTGAAGCGCTTGTATCCTACGAGCAGTACTTC. This codes for CASSEALVSYEQYF.

This clone was found many times. This chain joins TRBV2 and TRBJ2-7; TRBD1 or TRBD2 may be the D gene (6 bases each). Germline-derived CDR1 and CDR2 are SNHLY and FYNNEI. The CDR3 length is 14 residues. V was cut by 2 bases and J by 4 bases, with 12 bases left in between. CDR3 nucleotide sequence: TGTGCCAGCAGTGAACTAACAGGGAGGTACGAGCAGTACTTC. Amino acid sequence: CASSELTGRYEQYF.

This clone was detected only a few times. This rearrangement joins TRBV2 to TRBJ2-2, with 9 bases fitting TRBD1. V shed 6 bases and J 1 base; nucleotides not matched to a gene: 18. The CDR3 sequence is 20 residues long. CDR1 is SNHLY and CDR2 is FYNNEI in the germline V gene. The CDR3 is CASSVFRDRDELLNTGELFF. The CDR3 DNA reads TGTGCCAGCAGCGTGTTCCGGGACAGGGACGAATTATTGAACACCGGGGAGCTGTTTTTT.

The genes are TRBV29-1 and TRBJ2-2; D gene ambiguous. V was clipped by 1 base and J by 3 bases, with 3 bases between them. There are 12 residues in the CDR3. Germline values: CDR1 SQVTM, CDR2 ANQGSEA. CDR3 bases: TGCAGCGTTGAAGGTCACACCGGGGAGCTGTTTTTT. This codes for CSVEGHTGELFF.

This chain connects TRBV5-1 to TRBJ1-1, with D possibly TRBD1 on 5 matching bases. This CDR3 spans 17 amino acids. Trimming took 4 bases from V and 4 from J, leaving 23 bases between them. The germline gives CDR1 SGHRS, CDR2 YFSETQ. CDR3 nucleotide sequence: TGCGCCAGCAGCCCTAGTTGGGGGGTTGAACGGAGCACTGAAGCTTTCTTT. Encoded protein: CASSPSWGVERSTEAFF.

V and J are TRBV15 and TRBJ2-1; no clear D. Germline CDR1 LNHNV, CDR2 YYDKDF (reference sequence). V lost 0 bases and J 11 bases, leaving 8 bases between the germline ends. The CDR3 has 12 amino acids. The DNA of the CDR3 is TGTGCCACCAGCAGAGACTTTGTAAAGCAGTTCTTC. Amino acid sequence: CATSRDFVKQFF.

The DNA of the CDR3 is TGTGCCAGCAGTTGGGGAAAGGATTCACCCCTCCACTTT. As protein: CASSWGKDSPLHF. This sequence joins TRBV28 and TRBJ1-6; the D is unclear. V lost 4 bases, J lost 8 bases, and 9 bases lay in between. This CDR3 has 13 residues. Germline V lookup: CDR1 MDHEN, CDR2 SYDVKM.

CDR3 amino acids: CASSYGAGGGNQPQHF. The CDR3 coding sequence is TGTGCCAGCAGTTACGGTGCAGGAGGAGGCAATCAGCCCCAGCATTTT. The rearrangement joins TRBV6-5 to TRBJ1-5, with no clear D. Germline values: CDR1 MNHEY, CDR2 SVGAGI. With 2 bases removed from V and 2 bases from J, the gap between germline ends came to 13 bases. The CDR3 is 16 amino acids.

This clone was detected a few times. This chain connects TRBV7-8 to TRBJ2-7; no reliable D call. CDR1 is SGHVS and CDR2 is FQNEAQ in the germline V gene. The germline V and J ends were trimmed by 5 bases and 2 bases, with 19 bases remaining between them. The CDR3 length is 16 residues. Here the CDR3 reads CASSPPRRLSPYEQYF. CDR3 nucleotides: TGTGCCAGCAGCCCCCCAAGACGACTTAGCCCCTACGAGCAGTACTTC.

As to this clone: The identical CDR3 is also encoded by other nucleotide sequences in the sample. This chain joins TRBV25-1 and TRBJ2-3; a weak D match, TRBD1 (5 bases). V lost 4 bases and J 1 base, leaving 12 bases between the germline ends. CDR1 and CDR2 from the germline V gene are MGHDK and SYGVNS. The CDR3 totals 15 residues. Written as DNA, the CDR3 is TGTGCCAGCAGTGCCCAAAAGGGGCGCACAGATACGCAGTATTTT. Its translation is CASSAQKGRTDTQYF.

The chain is built from TRBV29-1 and TRBJ2-2, with 8 bases that match TRBD1. Germline V gene data show CDR1 as SQVTM and CDR2 as ANQGSEA. CDR3 length: 16 residues. The J segment lost 1 base and the V segment lost 5 bases, leaving 9 bases of the junction unmatched. This CDR3 reads CSVLTRQGMNTGELFF. CDR3 sequence (DNA): TGCAGCGTTTTAACACGACAGGGGATGAACACCGGGGAGCTGTTTTTT.

The chain employs TRBV27 and TRBJ1-5; 8 bases are shared with TRBD1. With V trimmed by 7 bases and J by 4 bases, 21 bases remained unmatched. The CDR3 runs 19 residues. Germline-derived CDR1 and CDR2 are MNHEY and SMNVEV (reference sequence). CDR3 nucleotides: TGTGCCAGCAAAAGTTTAGGCGCCAGGGGGCGCATGTATAATCAGCCCCAGCATTTT. Amino acid sequence: CASKSLGARGRMYNQPQHF.

This CDR3 is CASSLRAASSGNTIYF. CDR3 in DNA: TGCGCCAGCAGCTTAAGGGCAGCCAGCTCTGGAAACACCATATATTTT. This chain uses TRBV5-1 with TRBJ1-3; no firm D call. The length of the CDR3 is 16 residues. V was cut by 2 bases and J by 0 bases, with 12 bases left in between. Per the germline V gene, CDR1 is SGHRS and CDR2 is YFSETQ.

The V call is TRBV11-2, the J call TRBJ1-2; maybe TRBD1 (6 bases). The CDR3 is made up of 15 amino acids. CDR1 and CDR2 (germline): SGHAT, FQNNGV. V lost 3 bases and J 2 bases, leaving 13 bases between the germline ends. The CDR3 region is CASSFVRGGNYGYTF. The DNA for the CDR3 is TGTGCCAGCAGCTTTGTGCGAGGGGGGAACTATGGCTACACCTTC.